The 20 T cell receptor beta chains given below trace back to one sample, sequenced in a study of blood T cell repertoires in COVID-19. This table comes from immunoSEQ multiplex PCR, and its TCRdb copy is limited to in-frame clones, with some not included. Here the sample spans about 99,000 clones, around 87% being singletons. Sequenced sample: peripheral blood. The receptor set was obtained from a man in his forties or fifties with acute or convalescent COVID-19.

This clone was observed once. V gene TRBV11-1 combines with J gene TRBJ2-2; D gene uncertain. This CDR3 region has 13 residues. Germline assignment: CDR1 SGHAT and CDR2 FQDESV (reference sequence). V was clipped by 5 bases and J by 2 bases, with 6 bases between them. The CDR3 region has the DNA TGTGCCAGCAGCCTACTAAACACCGGGGAGCTGTTTTTT. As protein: CASSLLNTGELFF.

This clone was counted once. The CDR3 nucleotides are TGTGCCAGCCGGACTAACTACAATGAGCAGTTCTTC. This gives the protein CASRTNYNEQFF. The genes are TRBV6-5 and TRBJ2-1, with D maybe TRBD2 (6 bases). The length of the CDR3 is 12 residues. Trimming pared 8 bases from V and 3 bases from J, leaving 8 bases between. Germline values: CDR1 MNHEY, CDR2 SVGAGI.

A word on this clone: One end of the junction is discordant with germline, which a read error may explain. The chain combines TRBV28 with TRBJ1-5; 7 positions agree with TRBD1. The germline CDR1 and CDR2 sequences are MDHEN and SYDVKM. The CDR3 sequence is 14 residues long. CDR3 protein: CASLKGARLQSQHF. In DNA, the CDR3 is TGTGCCAGTTTGAAGGGGGCCAGGCTTCAGTCCCAGCATTTT.

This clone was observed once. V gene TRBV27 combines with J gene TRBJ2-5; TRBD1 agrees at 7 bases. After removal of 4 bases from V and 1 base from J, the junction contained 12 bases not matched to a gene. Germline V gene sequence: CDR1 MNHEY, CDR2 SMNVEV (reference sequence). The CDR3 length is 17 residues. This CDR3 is CASSSARQGRTQETQYF. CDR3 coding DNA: TGTGCCAGCAGTTCGGCGAGACAGGGCCGGACCCAAGAGACCCAGTACTTC.

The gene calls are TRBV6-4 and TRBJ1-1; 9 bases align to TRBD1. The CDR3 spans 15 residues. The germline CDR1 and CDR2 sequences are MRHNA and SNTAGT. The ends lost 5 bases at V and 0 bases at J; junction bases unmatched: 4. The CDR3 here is CASSKTGGLNTEAFF. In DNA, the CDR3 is TGTGCCAGCAGTAAAACAGGGGGCTTGAACACTGAAGCTTTCTTT.

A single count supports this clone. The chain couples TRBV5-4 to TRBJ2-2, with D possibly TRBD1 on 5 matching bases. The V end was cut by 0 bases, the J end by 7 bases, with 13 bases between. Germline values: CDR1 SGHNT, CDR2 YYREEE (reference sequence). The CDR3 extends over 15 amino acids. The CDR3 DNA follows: TGTGCCAGCAGCTTGGAGGGCAGGACATACGGGGAGCTGTTTTTT. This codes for CASSLEGRTYGELFF. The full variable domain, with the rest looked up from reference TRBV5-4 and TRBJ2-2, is ETGVTQSPTHLIKTRGQQVTLRCSSQSGHNTVSWYQQALGQGPQFIFQYYREEENGRGNFPPRFSGLQFPNYSSELNVNALELDDSALYLCASSLEGRTYGELFFGEGSRLTVL.

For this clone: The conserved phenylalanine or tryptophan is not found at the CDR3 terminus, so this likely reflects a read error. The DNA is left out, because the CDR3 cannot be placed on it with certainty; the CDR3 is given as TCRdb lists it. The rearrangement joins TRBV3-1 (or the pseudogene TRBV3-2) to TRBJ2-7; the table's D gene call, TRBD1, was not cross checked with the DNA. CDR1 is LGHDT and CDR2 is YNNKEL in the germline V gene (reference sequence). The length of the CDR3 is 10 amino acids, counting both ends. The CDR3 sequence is CASSTRTGWN.

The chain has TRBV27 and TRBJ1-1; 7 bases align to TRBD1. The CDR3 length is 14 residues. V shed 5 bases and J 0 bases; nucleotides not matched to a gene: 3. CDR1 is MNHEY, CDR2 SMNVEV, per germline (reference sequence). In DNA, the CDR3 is TGTGCCAGCAGTCAACAGGGGTTGAACACTGAAGCTTTCTTT. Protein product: CASSQQGLNTEAFF.

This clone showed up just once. The CDR3 sequence is CASSTRQGDYEQYF. DNA for the CDR3: TGTGCCAGTAGTACCCGACAGGGGGACTACGAGCAGTACTTC. This chain links TRBV19 with TRBJ2-7, with 9 bases aligning to TRBD1. Germline V CDR1 and CDR2: LNHDA, SQIVND (reference sequence). The CDR3 is 14 residues long. Trimming took 4 bases from V and 3 from J; bases not matched to a gene: 4.

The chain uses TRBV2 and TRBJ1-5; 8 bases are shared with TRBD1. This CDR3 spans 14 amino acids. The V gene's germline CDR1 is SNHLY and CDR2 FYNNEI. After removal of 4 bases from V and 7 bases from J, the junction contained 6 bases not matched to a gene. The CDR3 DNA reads TGTGCCAGCAGTGGAACAGGGGGAGGGCAGCCCCAGCATTTT. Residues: CASSGTGGGQPQHF. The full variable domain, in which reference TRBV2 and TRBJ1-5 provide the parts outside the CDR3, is EPEVTQTPSHQVTQMGQEVILRCVPISNHLYFYWYRQILGQKVEFLVSFYNNEISEKSEIFDDQFSVERPDGSNFTLKIRSTKLEDSAMYFCASSGTGGGQPQHFGDGTRLSIL.

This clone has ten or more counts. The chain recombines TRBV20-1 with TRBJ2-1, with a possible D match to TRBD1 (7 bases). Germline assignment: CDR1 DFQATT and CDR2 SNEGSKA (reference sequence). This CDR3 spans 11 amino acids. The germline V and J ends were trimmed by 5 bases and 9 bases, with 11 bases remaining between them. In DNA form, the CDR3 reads TGCAGTGCTGACCAGGGGGGTGAGCAGTTCTTC. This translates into CSADQGGEQFF.

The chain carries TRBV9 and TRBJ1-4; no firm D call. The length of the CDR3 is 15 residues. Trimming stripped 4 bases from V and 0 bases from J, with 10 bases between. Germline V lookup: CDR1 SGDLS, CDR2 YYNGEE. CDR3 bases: TGTGCCAGCAGCCCCCCCGGTGCAACTAATGAAAAACTGTTTTTT. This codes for CASSPPGATNEKLFF.

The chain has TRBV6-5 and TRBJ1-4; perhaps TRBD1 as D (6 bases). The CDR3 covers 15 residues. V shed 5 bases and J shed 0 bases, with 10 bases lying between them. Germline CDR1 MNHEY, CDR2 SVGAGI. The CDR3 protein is CASSRQEATNEKLFF. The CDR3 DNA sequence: TGTGCCAGCAGTCGACAGGAAGCAACTAATGAAAAACTGTTTTTT.

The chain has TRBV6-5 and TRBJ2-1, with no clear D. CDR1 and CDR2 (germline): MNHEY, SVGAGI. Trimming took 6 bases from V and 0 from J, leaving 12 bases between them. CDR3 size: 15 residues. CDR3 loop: CASRADSSSYNEQFF. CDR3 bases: TGTGCCAGCAGAGCTGACTCGAGCTCCTACAATGAGCAGTTCTTC.

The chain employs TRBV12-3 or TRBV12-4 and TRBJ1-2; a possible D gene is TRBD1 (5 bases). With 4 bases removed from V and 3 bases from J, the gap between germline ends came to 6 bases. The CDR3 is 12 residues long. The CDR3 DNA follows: TGTGCCAGCAGTTGGACACACTATGGCTACACCTTC. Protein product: CASSWTHYGYTF.

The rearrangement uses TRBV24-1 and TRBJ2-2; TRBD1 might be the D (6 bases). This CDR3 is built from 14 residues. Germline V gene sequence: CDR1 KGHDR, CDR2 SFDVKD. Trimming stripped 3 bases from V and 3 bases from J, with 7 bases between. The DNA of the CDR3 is TGTGCCACCAGTGATCCAGGGGACACCGGGGAGCTGTTTTTT. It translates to CATSDPGDTGELFF.

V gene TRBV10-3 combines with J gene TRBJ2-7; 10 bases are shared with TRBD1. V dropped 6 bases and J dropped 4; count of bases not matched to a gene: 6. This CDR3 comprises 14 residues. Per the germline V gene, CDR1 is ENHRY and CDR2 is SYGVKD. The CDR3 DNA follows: TGTGCCATCAGGGACAAGGGACAGGGGTACGAGCAGTACTTC. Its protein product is CAIRDKGQGYEQYF.

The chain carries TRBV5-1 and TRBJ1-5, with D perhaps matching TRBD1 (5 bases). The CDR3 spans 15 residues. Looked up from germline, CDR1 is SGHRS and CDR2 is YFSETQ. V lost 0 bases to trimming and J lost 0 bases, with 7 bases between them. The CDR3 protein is CASSLEGNSNQPQHF. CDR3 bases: TGCGCCAGCAGCTTGGAGGGGAATAGCAATCAGCCCCAGCATTTT.

This chain's CDR3 is CASSLVGRAGNTIYF. As DNA, the CDR3 is TGTGCCAGCAGCTTAGTGGGCAGGGCCGGAAACACCATATATTTT. This chain links TRBV11-2 with TRBJ1-3; possibly TRBD1 for D (5 bases). V was pared by 1 base and J by 4 bases, with 11 bases between. The CDR3 covers 15 residues. Germline lookup yields CDR1 SGHAT and CDR2 FQNNGV.

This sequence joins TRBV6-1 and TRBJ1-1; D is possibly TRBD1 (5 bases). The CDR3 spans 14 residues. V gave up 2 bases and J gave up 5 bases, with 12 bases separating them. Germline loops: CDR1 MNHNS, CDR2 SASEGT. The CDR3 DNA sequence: TGTGCCAGCAGTGAATCCCGGGGGGGTACTGAAGCTTTCTTT. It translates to CASSESRGGTEAFF.